Listed below are T cell receptor beta chains from one sample, sequenced in a study of cytomegalovirus exposure and HLA in healthy donors. TCRdb's table, derived via immunoSEQ multiplex PCR, lists solely in-frame clones and lacks some. The table lists approximately 100,000 clones, 88% of them singletons. Sequencing input: PBMCs. The receptors here all came from a woman aged 18-29 years in good health and CMV-seropositive. The CDR3 runs from the conserved cysteine through the conserved F or W. D genes are given only for firm matches. Size is stated for part of the rows, as once, few or many counts, or as a class when the clone is expanded.

d_call	j_call	v_call	clone_size	cdr3_nt	cdr3_aa
TRBD1	TRBJ1-2	TRBV2	NA	TGTGCCAGCAGGGATAGGACAGGGAGTGGCTACACCTTC	CASRDRTGSGYTF
NA	TRBJ1-2	TRBV7-9	once	TGTGCCAGCAGCTTAAATCTGAGAGGAAATGGCTACACCTTC	CASSLNLRGNGYTF
NA	TRBJ2-1	TRBV5-1	NA	TGCGCCAGCAGCTTGTGGGGGGATGAGCAGTTCTTC	CASSLWGDEQFF
NA	TRBJ1-6	TRBV19	few	TGTGCCAGTAGTATCTCGGGATACGCCGATAATTCACCCCTCCACTTT	CASSISGYADNSPLHF
NA	TRBJ2-7	TRBV6-1	NA	TGTGCCAGCAGTCCAATGGGGGCCTTAACCTACGAGCAGTACTTC	CASSPMGALTYEQYF
NA	TRBJ2-2	TRBV7-8	few	TGTGCCAGCACCGATGGGGCCGGGCACGGGGAGCTGTTTTTT	CASTDGAGHGELFF
TRBD1	TRBJ1-5	TRBV6-1	once	TGTGCCAGCAGATGGGGACAGAATAGCAATCAGCCCCAGCATTTT	CASRWGQNSNQPQHF
NA	TRBJ1-2	TRBV27	NA	TGTGCCAGCAGTACCCGGGAGAACTATGGCTACACCTTC	CASSTRENYGYTF
NA	TRBJ1-5	TRBV27	once	TGTGCCAGCAGTCAAGGGGATAGCAATCAGCCCCAGCATTTT	CASSQGDSNQPQHF
TRBD1	TRBJ1-1	TRBV5-7	NA	TGTGCCAGCAGCCCCCTCCGGGACAGGGGTAACACTGAAGCTTTCTTT	CASSPLRDRGNTEAFF
NA	TRBJ1-5	TRBV28	NA	TGTGCCAGCAGTGCGGACGGCCCCGGGGGCAATCAGCCCCAGCATTTT	CASSADGPGGNQPQHF
TRBD1	TRBJ1-5	TRBV6-1	NA	TGTGCCAGCAGTGCTGTTGACAGGGGGTATCAGCCCCAGCATTTT	CASSAVDRGYQPQHF
NA	TRBJ1-5	TRBV6-6	NA	TGTGCCAGCAGTTACGCCATTGCAGGGTATGGCCAGCCCCAGCATTTT	CASSYAIAGYGQPQHF
NA	TRBJ2-7	TRBV14	NA	TGTGCCAGCAGCCAAGACAGGGGTTCCTACGAGCAGTACTTC	CASSQDRGSYEQYF
NA	TRBJ1-1	TRBV10-3	once	TGTGCCATCAGTGGGGCAGGGGATGTTAACACTGAAGCTTTCTTT	CAISGAGDVNTEAFF
TRBD1	TRBJ2-5	TRBV10-3	NA	TGTGCCATCAGTCCGATCACAGGGGACCGTGAGACCCAGTACTTC	CAISPITGDRETQYF
NA	TRBJ2-3	TRBV4-1	NA	TGCGCCAGCAGCCAAGGAGGTTCGGTGGGATGGGGCCCAGATACGCAGTATTTT	CASSQGGSVGWGPDTQYF
TRBD1	TRBJ1-4	TRBV27	NA	TGTGCCAGCAGACAGGGGTTTACTAATGAAAAACTGTTTTTT	CASRQGFTNEKLFF
NA	TRBJ1-1	TRBV4-1	NA	TGCGCCAGCAGCCAAGATCAGAGGCCCACTGAAGCTTTCTTT	CASSQDQRPTEAFF
NA	TRBJ1-4	TRBV4-3	NA	TGCGCCAGCAGCCAAGATGGGGGGAGGTTTTATGAAAAACTGTTTTTT	CASSQDGGRFYEKLFF
NA	TRBJ1-1	TRBV6-6	NA	TGTGCCAGCAGTTACGGCAGGGATGAAGCTTTCTTT	CASSYGRDEAFF
NA	TRBJ1-5	TRBV28	NA	TGTGCCAGCAGCTACAGCACAGGGATGTATCAGCCCCAGCATTTT	CASSYSTGMYQPQHF
NA	TRBJ2-5	TRBV7-6	NA	TGTGCCAGCAGCTTAAGTACTAGGGGGCAAGAGACCCAGTACTTC	CASSLSTRGQETQYF
TRBD1	TRBJ2-5	TRBV9	once	TGTGCCAGCAGCGTGTCAGGGGGTCTGCTCCAAGAGACCCAGTACTTC	CASSVSGGLLQETQYF
TRBD1	TRBJ2-2	TRBV25-1	once	TGTGCCAGCAGTGAAGGGGACAGGGTGGCCGGGGAGCTGTTTTTT	CASSEGDRVAGELFF
TRBD1	TRBJ1-1	TRBV15	NA	TGTGCCACCAGCAGAGACGACAGGGGGCCTGGGGGTACTGAAGCTTTCTTT	CATSRDDRGPGGTEAFF
TRBD1	TRBJ2-2	TRBV9	few	TGTGCCAGCAGCCCTCGGACAGGGGAAGGCACCGGGGAGCTGTTTTTT	CASSPRTGEGTGELFF
NA	TRBJ1-2	TRBV29-1	few	TGCAGCGTTGAAGATTCACAGGGCGGGTTGTTTGGCTACACCTTC	CSVEDSQGGLFGYTF
TRBD2	TRBJ2-1	TRBV29-1	NA	TGCGGATGGTGGGATAGCGGGGAGAGCTCCTACAATGAGCAGTTCTTC	CGWWDSGESSYNEQFF
TRBD2	TRBJ2-5	TRBV5-4	NA	TGTGCCAGCAGCCCTAGCGGGGGGGGCCAAGAGACCCAGTACTTC	CASSPSGGGQETQYF
NA	TRBJ1-3	TRBV29-1	NA	TGCAGCGTTCAGGGCAGGGCTTCTGGAAACACCATATATTTT	CSVQGRASGNTIYF
NA	TRBJ1-2	TRBV7-9	NA	TGTGCCAGCAGTCGACAGGACCTATATGGCTACACCTTC	CASSRQDLYGYTF
NA	TRBJ1-2	TRBV30	NA	TGTGCCTGGAGGGCGGGACGGAGCCTTTACACCTTC	CAWRAGRSLYTF
TRBD1	TRBJ1-2	TRBV6-1	NA	TGTGCCAACCGGGACAGAAAAGGCTATGGCTACACCTTC	CANRDRKGYGYTF
NA	TRBJ2-1	TRBV25-1	NA	TGTGCCAGCAGTCCAGGGCAGAGCTCCTACAATGAGCAGTTCTTC	CASSPGQSSYNEQFF
TRBD1	TRBJ1-6	TRBV7-2	NA	TGTGCCAGCAGCTCCCCACAGGGGGCAGGTTCACCCCTCCACTTT	CASSSPQGAGSPLHF
NA	TRBJ2-5	TRBV7-2	NA	TGTGCCAGCAGCTTAGAGCTAGCCCAAGAGACCCAGTACTTC	CASSLELAQETQYF
NA	TRBJ1-6	TRBV5-4	NA	TGTGCCAGCAGCTCACCTTCCAGGGCCCTCCACTTT	CASSSPSRALHF
TRBD1	TRBJ1-2	TRBV6-1	NA	TGTGCCAGCACGGAGGACAGGGGAAGCTATGGCTACACCTTC	CASTEDRGSYGYTF
TRBD2	TRBJ2-5	TRBV11-2	NA	TGTGCCAGCAGGCTACCGGGACTAGCGGTGGAGACCCAGTACTTC	CASRLPGLAVETQYF
TRBD2	TRBJ2-1	TRBV28	NA	TGTGCCAGCAGTCGAGGGAGGCTAGCGGGGGGAAATGAGCAGTTCTTC	CASSRGRLAGGNEQFF
NA	TRBJ1-1	TRBV5-1	NA	TGCGCCAGCAGCGAAGAATGGTCAGGGCACACTGAAGCTTTCTTT	CASSEEWSGHTEAFF
TRBD1	TRBJ1-2	TRBV10-3	NA	TGTGCCATCAGGGAGGGACAGGGTAACTATGGCTACACCTTC	CAIREGQGNYGYTF
NA	TRBJ2-7	TRBV5-6	NA	TGTGCCAGCAGCTTCAGGACAGTCTTTCCATACGAGCAGTACTTC	CASSFRTVFPYEQYF
NA	TRBJ2-1	TRBV19	NA	TGTGCCAGTAAATTCTCGGAGGCGAGCTCCTACAATGAGCAGTTCTTC	CASKFSEASSYNEQFF
NA	TRBJ1-2	TRBV6-1	once	TGTGCCAGCTCCAGGGCAAGGGATAACTATGGCTACACCTTC	CASSRARDNYGYTF
TRBD2	TRBJ2-5	TRBV10-1	NA	TGCGCCAGCAGTGAGGGGACTAGCGGAGGCGAGACCCAGTACTTC	CASSEGTSGGETQYF
NA	TRBJ1-1	TRBV21-1	NA	TGTGCCAGCAGCAAAGTGCCAGGGTCGTCCGTGAACACTGAAGCTTTCTTT	CASSKVPGSSVNTEAFF
TRBD1	TRBJ2-5	TRBV7-7	NA	TGTGCCAGCAGCTGGGGGACAGGGGGGGACCAGTACTTC	CASSWGTGGDQYF
TRBD2	TRBJ2-5	TRBV5-1	NA	TGCGCCAGCAGCTTGGAAGCGGGAGTGGAGACCCAGTACTTC	CASSLEAGVETQYF
NA	TRBJ1-3	TRBV28	NA	TGTGCCAGCAGTGCTCCTACAGGGACCCTGGGGAACACCATATATTTT	CASSAPTGTLGNTIYF
NA	TRBJ2-2	TRBV6-1	NA	TGTGCCAGCAGTGTCCACACCCCGACCGGGGAGCTGTTTTTT	CASSVHTPTGELFF